A selection of T cell receptor beta chains follows, all from one sample in a study of shared clonotypes between healthy human individuals. The assay was immunoSEQ multiplex PCR, and TCRdb's table has in-frame clones only and misses some. The table lists about 2.4 million clones, around nine tenths of them singletons. The sample taken for sequencing was naive CD4+ T cells sorted from blood. The receptors derive from a man younger than 30 in good health. The CDR3 runs from the conserved cysteine through the conserved F or W. Fields, in order: V gene, clone size, J gene, D gene, CDR3 DNA, CDR3 protein. A D gene is named only where the DNA matches it firmly. Size tells how often a clone was seen (once, few, many) or the class of an expanded clone, and some rows leave it out.

TRBV6-5	-	TRBJ2-3	TRBD2	TGTGCCAGCAGTCCCAGACTAGCGGGCCCAGATACGCAGTATTTT	CASSPRLAGPDTQYF
TRBV5-6	-	TRBJ1-4	-	TGTGCCAGCAGCTTTTTGGGAGGGGAAAAACTGTTTTTT	CASSFLGGEKLFF
TRBV28	-	TRBJ2-5	-	TGTGCCAGCAGTTTACAGGGGCAGGAGACCCAGTACTTC	CASSLQGQETQYF
TRBV20-1	-	TRBJ2-2	-	TGCAGTGCTAGTGGTAGCGGGGAGCTGTTTTTT	CSASGSGELFF
TRBV2	-	TRBJ2-3	-	TGTGCCAGCAGGCACCCGGGACTTACAGATACGCAGTATTTT	CASRHPGLTDTQYF
TRBV5-1	-	TRBJ2-5	TRBD1	TGCGCCAGCAGCTTGGAGACAGGGGGATTTAAGACCCAGTACTTC	CASSLETGGFKTQYF
TRBV27	-	TRBJ2-5	TRBD1	TGTGCCAGCAGTTTGCCTGGCAGGGGGATGGAGACCCAGTACTTC	CASSLPGRGMETQYF
TRBV6-1	-	TRBJ2-5	-	TGTGCCAGCAGTGAAATGATTCAGGCTGGGAGGGGGGAGACCCAGTACTTC	CASSEMIQAGRGETQYF
TRBV6-5	-	TRBJ2-2	-	TGTGCCAGCAGTTACGCTGGACTCAGTAAGGGGGAGCTGTTTTTT	CASSYAGLSKGELFF
TRBV6-6	few	TRBJ1-6	-	TGTGCCAGCTGGGGGAGGGGGGATTCACCCCTCCACTTT	CASWGRGDSPLHF
TRBV19	once	TRBJ1-1	-	TGTGCCAGTAGGGACGTAGGGGGTACTGAAGCTTTCTTT	CASRDVGGTEAFF
TRBV10-3	-	TRBJ1-5	-	TGTGCCATCAGTGATCGGTTGGGGGGTGGGGATCAGCCCCAGCATTTT	CAISDRLGGGDQPQHF
TRBV19	-	TRBJ2-2	-	TGTGCCAGTTGCCTCACATACACCGGGGAGCTGTTTTTT	CASCLTYTGELFF
TRBV5-1	-	TRBJ2-1	-	TGCGCCAGCAGCTCCCAGGTTTACAATGAGCAGTTCTTC	CASSSQVYNEQFF
TRBV6-1	-	TRBJ2-5	-	TGTGCCAGCAGTGATGAATCTGCCGGAAGAGAGACCCAGTACTTC	CASSDESAGRETQYF
TRBV5-1	few	TRBJ2-7	TRBD1	TGCGCCAGCAGCTCCGGACAGGGATCCTACGAGCAGTACTTC	CASSSGQGSYEQYF
TRBV5-1	-	TRBJ2-7	-	TGCGCCAGCAGCGAGGACGGGGTCTACGAGCAGTACTTC	CASSEDGVYEQYF
TRBV2	-	TRBJ2-3	TRBD2	TGTGCCAGCAGTTCCCTTTTGATTAGCGGGGTGAGAGATACGCAGTATTTT	CASSSLLISGVRDTQYF
TRBV18	-	TRBJ2-7	-	TGTGCCAGCTCCGACGCCTACGAGCAGTACTTC	CASSDAYEQYF
TRBV7-2	once	TRBJ2-7	-	TGTGCCAGCAGCTTAGAGCCTAGCGCGAGCTACGAGCAGTACTTC	CASSLEPSASYEQYF
TRBV11-2	-	TRBJ2-5	TRBD2	TGTGCCAGCACCCCGCCGGGGGGAGGGCGAGAGACCCAGTACTTC	CASTPPGGGRETQYF
TRBV11-2	-	TRBJ2-3	TRBD2	TGTGCCAGCAGCTTAGCAGGAGCGGGAAAGGTTAATACGCAGTATTTT	CASSLAGAGKVNTQYF
TRBV18	-	TRBJ1-1	-	TGTGCCAGCTCACCAGGAGGGCAGAACACTGAAGCTTTCTTT	CASSPGGQNTEAFF